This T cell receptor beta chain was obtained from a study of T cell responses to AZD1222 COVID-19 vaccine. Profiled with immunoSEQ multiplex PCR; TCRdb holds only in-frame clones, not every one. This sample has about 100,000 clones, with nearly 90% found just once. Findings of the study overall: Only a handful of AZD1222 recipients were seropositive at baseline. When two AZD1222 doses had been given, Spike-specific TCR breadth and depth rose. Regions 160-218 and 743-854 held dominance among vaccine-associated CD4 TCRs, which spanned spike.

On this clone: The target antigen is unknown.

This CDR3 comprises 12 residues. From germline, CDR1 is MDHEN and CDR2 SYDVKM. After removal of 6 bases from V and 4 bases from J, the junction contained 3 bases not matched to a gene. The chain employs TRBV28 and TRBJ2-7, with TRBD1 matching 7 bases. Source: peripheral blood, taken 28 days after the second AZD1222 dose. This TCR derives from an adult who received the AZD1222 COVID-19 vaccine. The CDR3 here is CASRKGQYEQYF. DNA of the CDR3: TGTGCCAGCAGGAAGGGACAGTACGAGCAGTACTTC.